This T cell receptor (beta chain) came from a study of blood T cell repertoires in COVID-19 (dated by TCRdb to the early 2020s). Some background on the complete study: Samples covering the acute and convalescent phases of COVID-19 were provided by collaborators in the United States, Italy and Spain. The prospective study material was composed of cDNA or gDNA derived from T cells, B-cell-depleted T cells, or PBMCs. Deeply sampled blood TCRbeta repertoires from subjects exposed to, actively infected with, or recovered from COVID-19 were included in the dataset. The repertoires were released in a freely available public database intended as a resource for research on the immune response to SARS-CoV-2. Samples came from the ongoing ImmuneRACE study (first 160 participants) plus 1,254 subjects from 6 global collaborators. The sample metadata nearly always contained a de-identified subject ID, COVID-19 status, age in years and sex. Where HLA class I and class II types were available, the types were taken from metadata supplied by the sample provider, not from assay-based typing.

Note on this clone: Its antigen has not been determined. One base away there is no much larger clone; base qualities are not given.

The investigation overall reported the following: The amount of clinical and demographic metadata varied by source and participant and was provided uncurated.

The collaborating institutions used their own protocols to collect whole blood in K2EDTA tubes. For TCRbeta analysis, collaborator samples were shipped as frozen whole blood, as isolated PBMCs, or as DNA extracted from either sample type. TCRbeta CDR3 regions were amplified from genomic DNA by means of the immunoSEQ Assay, a bias-controlled multiplex PCR. The authors' analysis ran thus. Within the assay, amplification of reference gene primers was used to estimate how many nucleated cells each sample contained. To quantify the absolute abundance of each unique TCRbeta CDR3 rearrangement, sequence reads were collapsed and filtered. For each sample, productive Simpson clonality was calculated as the square root of Simpson's diversity index over productive rearrangements. The immuneACCESS repertoire file appears here via TCRdb, limited to in-frame rearrangements. These files lack a portion of the clones; in checked studies, under half of the deficit traces to unresolved V genes, and the cause of the others is not known. D and trimming come from the DNA, and the V and J calls and clone size come from that table. The sample has 35,000 to 45,000 clones on record, 78% of them singletons. The ten top clones hold approximately 32% of the sample.

The CDR3 has 16 amino acids, counting the end cysteine and phenylalanine. The retained sequence is limited to the CDR3, 48 bases, with the frame set at the first base. CDR1 SGHRS and CDR2 YFSETQ are derived from the germline V gene. Trimming takes 4 bases off V and 2 bases off J; junction bases not matched to a gene: 10. The source of this sequence is a man between 60 and 70 years old with acute or convalescent COVID-19. The rearrangement combines TRBV5-1 with TRBJ1-2; TRBD1 aligns with 8 central bases. The sequenced sample consisted of peripheral blood. The CDR3 protein sequence reads: CASSSDRDRKNYGYTF. The DNA is as follows: TGCGCCAGCAGCAGCGACCGGGACAGGAAAAACTATGGCTACACCTTC.